The source of this T cell receptor beta chain is a study of identical twins. About this clonotype: Its cognate antigen is unknown.

A universal primer site came from template switching; cDNA carried unique molecular identifiers. TCRdb independently ran MiXCR on the 5' RACE reads; one entry per CDR3 protein. The table records 350,000 to 450,000 distinct CDR3 sequences, approximately 18% of them present only once. Notes on the study in general: Weaker excess sharing between twins was seen in beta out-of-frame sequences. The models gave estimates that fell short of the out-of-frame TCR alpha sharing seen in monozygotic twins. Partly confounded zero-insertion analyses could result from invariant MAIT and iNKT cells.

The sample comprised naive T cells sorted from blood. The receptor was isolated from a middle-aged man in good health.

CDR3 protein: CASSLSGGVQETQYF. CDR3 DNA sequence: TGTGCCAGCAGCCTCAGCGGGGGGGTCCAAGAGACCCAGTACTTC. The chain uses TRBV9 and TRBJ2-5; 10 bases are a match to TRBD2. CDR3 length equals 15 residues. The germline CDR1 and CDR2 sequences are SGDLS and YYNGEE. V dropped 4 bases and J dropped 1; count of bases not matched to a gene: 4.